This T cell receptor (beta chain) was documented in a study of cytomegalovirus exposure and HLA in healthy donors. As for the study in general: The roughly 110 validation repertoires were produced on the same platform as the 720 or so repertoires of the first cohort. This was reported in a later analysis.

This CDR3 comprises 15 residues. Trimming removed 2 bases from V and 2 bases from J; junction bases left unmatched: 2. Germline CDR1 SGHTA, CDR2 FQGNSA. Findings and caveats of the study: Across donors, most TCRs were seen rarely, yet some public ones were widespread. Reports showed the classifier diagnosing cytomegalovirus status with high specificity and sensitivity.

From the approximately 110-subject validation cohort, which was separate from the approximately 700-subject first cohort, the donors were drawn. With regard to this clone: Its antigen is undetermined.

Here immunoSEQ multiplex PCR was the method, and the copy in TCRdb shows in-frame clones only, minus some. Of 200,000 to 250,000 clones listed, around nine tenths are singletons. The chain is built from TRBV7-2 and TRBJ2-1; 8 bases align to TRBD2. The specimen sequenced was PBMCs. This clonotype originated in a man between 18 and 29 years old in good health and CMV-seronegative. The DNA of the CDR3 is TGTGCCAGCAGCTTAATCGGGGGGGCCTACAATGAGCAGTTCTTC. Translation gives CASSLIGGAYNEQFF. Drawing the rest from reference TRBV7-2 and TRBJ2-1, the complete variable domain is GAGVSQSPSNKVTEKGKDVELRCDPISGHTALYWYRQSLGQGLEFLIYFQGNSAPDKSGLPSDRFSAERTGGSVSTLTIQRTQQEDSAVYLCASSLIGGAYNEQFFGPGTRLTVL.